This is a list of T cell receptor beta chains from one sample in a study of regulatory T cells in long-lasting Graves disease. TCRdb called the multiplex PCR reads again in MiXCR, with one record for every CDR3 protein. The sample includes over 300,000 distinct CDR3 sequences, 15% to 18% seen only once; the top ten take 22%. The source material was peripheral blood mononuclear cells (PBMCs), sampled at new diagnosis, from a patient treated with antithyroid drugs. The receptor source for this set is a female donor with Graves disease. Each CDR3 is given with its conserved first and last residue. Each record gives: CDR3 length, D gene, J gene, clone size, V gene, CDR3 protein, CDR3 DNA. The D gene is left open where the match is weak. Clone size is stated in some rows and not others, as once, few, many or a class when expanded.

CDR3 length: 14; D gene: TRBD2; J gene: TRBJ2-7; clone size: many; V gene: TRBV7-9; CDR3 protein: CASMSGVRPYEQYF; CDR3 DNA: TGTGCCAGCATGAGCGGGGTTCGCCCCTACGAGCAGTACTTC
CDR3 length: 13; D gene: .; J gene: TRBJ1-2; clone size: .; V gene: TRBV10-1; CDR3 protein: CASSESTEQGYTF; CDR3 DNA: TGCGCCAGCAGTGAGTCGACGGAGCAGGGCTACACCTTC
CDR3 length: 17; D gene: TRBD2; J gene: TRBJ2-5; clone size: .; V gene: TRBV12-3/TRBV12-4; CDR3 protein: CASTYKGGLANQETQYF; CDR3 DNA: TGTGCCAGCACCTACAAAGGGGGACTAGCGAACCAAGAGACCCAGTACTTC
CDR3 length: 15; D gene: TRBD1; J gene: TRBJ2-3; clone size: few; V gene: TRBV4-1; CDR3 protein: CASSSRQGRTDTQYF; CDR3 DNA: TGCGCCAGCAGCTCCAGACAGGGGCGCACAGATACGCAGTATTTT
CDR3 length: 18; D gene: .; J gene: TRBJ1-3; clone size: .; V gene: TRBV4-1; CDR3 protein: CASSQPGTTPGWRNTIYF; CDR3 DNA: TGCGCCAGCAGCCAACCCGGGACGACACCCGGGTGGAGAAACACCATATATTTT
CDR3 length: 13; D gene: .; J gene: TRBJ2-5; clone size: few; V gene: TRBV27; CDR3 protein: CASSLAFGETQYF; CDR3 DNA: TGTGCCAGCAGTTTAGCATTCGGGGAGACCCAGTACTTC
CDR3 length: 15; D gene: .; J gene: TRBJ1-5; clone size: many; V gene: TRBV2; CDR3 protein: CASKKAAGGNQPQHF; CDR3 DNA: TGTGCCAGCAAAAAGGCGGCTGGGGGCAATCAGCCCCAGCATTTT
CDR3 length: 16; D gene: .; J gene: TRBJ1-5; clone size: many; V gene: TRBV2; CDR3 protein: CASSAQGWGSGQPQHF; CDR3 DNA: TGTGCCAGCAGTGCGCAGGGATGGGGCTCGGGGCAGCCCCAGCATTTT
CDR3 length: 13; D gene: TRBD2; J gene: TRBJ2-1; clone size: .; V gene: TRBV20-1; CDR3 protein: CSAKASGEGEQFF; CDR3 DNA: TGCAGTGCTAAGGCTAGCGGGGAAGGTGAGCAGTTCTTC
CDR3 length: 16; D gene: .; J gene: TRBJ1-1; clone size: many; V gene: TRBV7-3; CDR3 protein: CASTGRDTQRSTEAFF; CDR3 DNA: TGTGCCAGCACCGGACGGGACACACAAAGGAGCACTGAAGCTTTCTTT
CDR3 length: 16; D gene: TRBD1; J gene: TRBJ2-7; clone size: many; V gene: TRBV7-6; CDR3 protein: CASSLVTGTGHYEQYF; CDR3 DNA: TGTGCCAGCAGCTTAGTTACCGGGACAGGGCACTACGAGCAGTACTTC
CDR3 length: 15; D gene: .; J gene: TRBJ2-3; clone size: few; V gene: TRBV9; CDR3 protein: CASSVESGTGNTQYF; CDR3 DNA: TGTGCCAGCAGCGTAGAATCGGGAACAGGGAATACGCAGTATTTT
CDR3 length: 17; D gene: .; J gene: TRBJ1-3; clone size: many; V gene: TRBV7-9; CDR3 protein: CASSRGGTSISGNTIYF; CDR3 DNA: TGTGCCAGCAGCCGAGGTGGGACATCGATCTCTGGAAACACCATATATTTT
CDR3 length: 12; D gene: .; J gene: TRBJ1-1; clone size: many; V gene: TRBV6-5; CDR3 protein: CASSYIRGEAFF; CDR3 DNA: TGTGCCAGCAGTTACATCAGGGGTGAAGCTTTCTTT
CDR3 length: 16; D gene: TRBD2; J gene: TRBJ2-7; clone size: many; V gene: TRBV7-2; CDR3 protein: CASSLYGTSGRNEQYF; CDR3 DNA: TGTGCCAGCAGCTTATATGGGACTAGCGGGAGGAACGAGCAGTACTTC
CDR3 length: 16; D gene: TRBD1; J gene: TRBJ1-2; clone size: many; V gene: TRBV3-1; CDR3 protein: CASSQIPGQGAHGYTF; CDR3 DNA: TGTGCCAGCAGCCAAATCCCGGGACAGGGGGCGCATGGCTACACCTTC
CDR3 length: 11; D gene: .; J gene: TRBJ2-1; clone size: many; V gene: TRBV20-1; CDR3 protein: CSARQDNEQFF; CDR3 DNA: TGCAGTGCCAGACAGGACAATGAGCAGTTCTTC
CDR3 length: 17; D gene: TRBD1; J gene: TRBJ1-5; clone size: many; V gene: TRBV12-3/TRBV12-4; CDR3 protein: CASSFPPTGDGNQPQHF; CDR3 DNA: TGTGCCAGCAGTTTCCCCCCGACAGGGGACGGCAATCAGCCCCAGCATTTT
CDR3 length: 12; D gene: .; J gene: TRBJ2-1; clone size: many; V gene: TRBV27; CDR3 protein: CASSFLGREQFF; CDR3 DNA: TGTGCCAGCAGTTTCCTCGGGCGTGAGCAGTTCTTC
CDR3 length: 13; D gene: .; J gene: TRBJ1-2; clone size: many; V gene: TRBV27; CDR3 protein: CASSFALNYGYTF; CDR3 DNA: TGTGCCAGCAGTTTCGCCCTTAACTATGGCTACACCTTC
CDR3 length: 15; D gene: .; J gene: TRBJ2-7; clone size: many; V gene: TRBV6-1; CDR3 protein: CASSEEDSGSYEQYF; CDR3 DNA: TGTGCCAGCAGTGAAGAAGATAGCGGTTCCTACGAGCAGTACTTC
CDR3 length: 15; D gene: TRBD1; J gene: TRBJ2-3; clone size: .; V gene: TRBV5-5; CDR3 protein: CASTRSQGSPDTQYF; CDR3 DNA: TGTGCCAGCACCCGTTCACAGGGGAGCCCAGATACGCAGTATTTT
CDR3 length: 14; D gene: TRBD2; J gene: TRBJ2-4; clone size: many; V gene: TRBV30; CDR3 protein: CAWRGGGWGNIQYF; CDR3 DNA: TGTGCCTGGAGGGGGGGGGGTTGGGGCAACATTCAGTACTTC
CDR3 length: 15; D gene: TRBD1; J gene: TRBJ1-6; clone size: .; V gene: TRBV9; CDR3 protein: CASSGSGTGVSPLHF; CDR3 DNA: TGTGCCAGCAGCGGGTCCGGGACAGGGGTATCACCCCTCCACTTT
CDR3 length: 17; D gene: TRBD2; J gene: TRBJ2-1; clone size: few; V gene: TRBV7-9; CDR3 protein: CASSPGRGAVPYNEQFF; CDR3 DNA: TGTGCCAGCAGCCCCGGGAGGGGCGCAGTTCCCTACAATGAGCAGTTCTTC
CDR3 length: 15; D gene: TRBD1; J gene: TRBJ1-4; clone size: .; V gene: TRBV6-1; CDR3 protein: CASSEGRGPFEKLFF; CDR3 DNA: TGTGCCAGCAGTGAAGGGAGGGGGCCCTTTGAAAAACTGTTTTTT
CDR3 length: 16; D gene: .; J gene: TRBJ2-5; clone size: few; V gene: TRBV9; CDR3 protein: CASSPTGTQATGTQYF; CDR3 DNA: TGTGCCAGCAGCCCTACAGGGACACAGGCAACGGGGACCCAGTACTTC
CDR3 length: 21; D gene: TRBD1; J gene: TRBJ2-4; clone size: few; V gene: TRBV7-9; CDR3 protein: CASSLVDPDRGAHWAKNIQYF; CDR3 DNA: TGTGCCAGCAGCTTAGTGGATCCGGACAGGGGGGCTCATTGGGCCAAAAACATTCAGTACTTC
CDR3 length: 13; D gene: .; J gene: TRBJ1-1; clone size: many; V gene: TRBV28; CDR3 protein: CASIRQLNTEAFF; CDR3 DNA: TGTGCCAGCATTAGACAGTTGAACACTGAAGCTTTCTTT
CDR3 length: 17; D gene: TRBD1; J gene: TRBJ1-2; clone size: .; V gene: TRBV20-1; CDR3 protein: CSARDETGGFTNYGYTF; CDR3 DNA: TGCAGTGCTAGGGACGAGACAGGGGGCTTTACGAACTATGGCTACACCTTC
CDR3 length: 12; D gene: TRBD2; J gene: TRBJ2-1; clone size: many; V gene: TRBV2; CDR3 protein: CASYRSGGEQFF; CDR3 DNA: TGTGCCAGCTACCGTAGCGGGGGTGAGCAGTTCTTC
CDR3 length: 14; D gene: .; J gene: TRBJ2-2; clone size: .; V gene: TRBV19; CDR3 protein: CASSARSTTGELFF; CDR3 DNA: TGTGCCAGTAGTGCCCGATCAACGACCGGGGAGCTGTTTTTT
CDR3 length: 18; D gene: TRBD1; J gene: TRBJ1-4; clone size: .; V gene: TRBV20-1; CDR3 protein: CSASYRGQLPATNEKLFF; CDR3 DNA: TGCAGTGCTAGTTACAGGGGGCAGCTCCCCGCAACTAATGAAAAACTGTTTTTT
CDR3 length: 16; D gene: .; J gene: TRBJ2-1; clone size: many; V gene: TRBV12-3/TRBV12-4; CDR3 protein: CASSFPGIGSYNEQFF; CDR3 DNA: TGTGCCAGCAGTTTTCCGGGAATAGGGTCCTACAATGAGCAGTTCTTC
CDR3 length: 16; D gene: TRBD1; J gene: TRBJ1-5; clone size: many; V gene: TRBV4-1; CDR3 protein: CASSQILQGRNQPQHF; CDR3 DNA: TGCGCCAGCAGCCAGATACTACAGGGGCGCAATCAGCCCCAGCATTTT
CDR3 length: 17; D gene: TRBD1; J gene: TRBJ1-5; clone size: many; V gene: TRBV12-3/TRBV12-4; CDR3 protein: CASRSGTGFNGNQPQHF; CDR3 DNA: TGTGCCAGCAGGTCGGGGACAGGGTTCAACGGCAATCAGCCCCAGCATTTT
CDR3 length: 15; D gene: .; J gene: TRBJ1-3; clone size: many; V gene: TRBV5-1; CDR3 protein: CASSLTGQSGNTIYF; CDR3 DNA: TGCGCCAGCAGCCTAACAGGGCAGTCTGGAAACACCATATATTTT
CDR3 length: 16; D gene: .; J gene: TRBJ1-3; clone size: many; V gene: TRBV27; CDR3 protein: CASSPNRPGFGNTIYF; CDR3 DNA: TGTGCCAGCAGTCCCAACCGTCCAGGCTTTGGAAACACCATATATTTT
CDR3 length: 14; D gene: .; J gene: TRBJ2-7; clone size: many; V gene: TRBV18; CDR3 protein: CASSPSGGGDEQYF; CDR3 DNA: TGTGCCAGCTCACCGTCGGGCGGGGGCGACGAGCAGTACTTC
CDR3 length: 13; D gene: .; J gene: TRBJ1-4; clone size: many; V gene: TRBV12-3/TRBV12-4; CDR3 protein: CASRRAIGEKLFF; CDR3 DNA: TGTGCCAGCAGGCGGGCAATAGGAGAAAAACTGTTTTTT
CDR3 length: 18; D gene: TRBD2; J gene: TRBJ2-3; clone size: once; V gene: TRBV28; CDR3 protein: CASSEPSGRSSGIDTQYF; CDR3 DNA: TGTGCCAGCAGTGAGCCGTCCGGGAGGTCCTCAGGTATCGATACGCAGTATTTT
CDR3 length: 16; D gene: TRBD2; J gene: TRBJ2-2; clone size: .; V gene: TRBV7-3; CDR3 protein: CASSTSGGANTGELFF; CDR3 DNA: TGTGCCAGCAGTACGAGCGGGGGGGCCAACACCGGGGAGCTGTTTTTT
CDR3 length: 14; D gene: .; J gene: TRBJ2-3; clone size: many; V gene: TRBV12-3/TRBV12-4; CDR3 protein: CASSMTGVADTQYF; CDR3 DNA: TGTGCCAGCAGCATGACAGGAGTGGCCGATACGCAGTATTTT
CDR3 length: 13; D gene: .; J gene: TRBJ1-3; clone size: many; V gene: TRBV30; CDR3 protein: CAWGTVSGNTIYF; CDR3 DNA: TGTGCCTGGGGGACGGTCTCTGGAAACACCATATATTTT
CDR3 length: 13; D gene: .; J gene: TRBJ2-4; clone size: many; V gene: TRBV5-4; CDR3 protein: CASGSGQTNIQYF; CDR3 DNA: TGTGCCAGCGGATCCGGACAAACAAACATTCAGTACTTC
CDR3 length: 14; D gene: .; J gene: TRBJ2-5; clone size: many; V gene: TRBV6-1; CDR3 protein: CASSEEHLGETQYF; CDR3 DNA: TGTGCCAGCAGTGAAGAGCATTTGGGGGAGACCCAGTACTTC
CDR3 length: 14; D gene: TRBD1; J gene: TRBJ1-1; clone size: few; V gene: TRBV12-3/TRBV12-4; CDR3 protein: CASTPGQMNTEAFF; CDR3 DNA: TGTGCCAGCACTCCGGGACAGATGAACACTGAAGCTTTCTTT
CDR3 length: 17; D gene: TRBD1; J gene: TRBJ1-6; clone size: .; V gene: TRBV6-1; CDR3 protein: CASSFRTGRSYNSPLHF; CDR3 DNA: TGTGCCAGCAGCTTCAGGACAGGACGCTCCTATAATTCACCCCTCCACTTT
CDR3 length: 16; D gene: .; J gene: TRBJ1-2; clone size: many; V gene: TRBV11-2; CDR3 protein: CASSGGHWDGGYGYTF; CDR3 DNA: TGTGCCAGCAGCGGGGGGCACTGGGATGGAGGCTATGGCTACACCTTC
CDR3 length: 15; D gene: TRBD2; J gene: TRBJ2-5; clone size: many; V gene: TRBV27; CDR3 protein: CASSAGTSGVETQYF; CDR3 DNA: TGTGCCAGCAGTGCCGGGACTAGCGGGGTGGAGACCCAGTACTTC
CDR3 length: 13; D gene: .; J gene: TRBJ2-1; clone size: few; V gene: TRBV27; CDR3 protein: CASSEDTRAFQFF; CDR3 DNA: TGTGCCAGCAGTGAAGACACGAGGGCCTTTCAGTTCTTC
CDR3 length: 15; D gene: TRBD2; J gene: TRBJ2-1; clone size: many; V gene: TRBV3-1; CDR3 protein: CASRSGLAGLNEQFF; CDR3 DNA: TGTGCCAGCAGAAGTGGACTAGCGGGATTAAATGAGCAGTTCTTC
CDR3 length: 14; D gene: TRBD2; J gene: TRBJ2-7; clone size: many; V gene: TRBV29-1; CDR3 protein: CSGRLAGAANEQYF; CDR3 DNA: TGCAGCGGAAGACTAGCGGGAGCTGCCAACGAGCAGTACTTC
CDR3 length: 12; D gene: .; J gene: TRBJ2-5; clone size: many; V gene: TRBV10-2; CDR3 protein: CASKHSGETQYF; CDR3 DNA: TGCGCCAGCAAACACAGTGGGGAGACCCAGTACTTC
CDR3 length: 9; D gene: .; J gene: TRBJ2-3; clone size: many; V gene: TRBV2; CDR3 protein: CASSGTQYF; CDR3 DNA: TGTGCCAGCAGTGGGACGCAGTATTTT
CDR3 length: 15; D gene: TRBD1; J gene: TRBJ2-5; clone size: many; V gene: TRBV9; CDR3 protein: CASSARDRSQETQYF; CDR3 DNA: TGTGCCAGCAGCGCCCGGGACAGGAGCCAAGAGACCCAGTACTTC
CDR3 length: 16; D gene: .; J gene: TRBJ1-2; clone size: many; V gene: TRBV29-1; CDR3 protein: CSALLTGRKVNYGYTF; CDR3 DNA: TGCAGCGCCCTTCTGACAGGACGGAAGGTTAACTATGGCTACACCTTC
CDR3 length: 13; D gene: .; J gene: TRBJ2-4; clone size: many; V gene: TRBV12-3/TRBV12-4; CDR3 protein: CASSPGTGNIQYF; CDR3 DNA: TGTGCCAGCAGCCCTGGTACGGGAAACATTCAGTACTTC
CDR3 length: 17; D gene: TRBD1; J gene: TRBJ2-6; clone size: many; V gene: TRBV5-6; CDR3 protein: CASSSGQGVSGANVLTF; CDR3 DNA: TGTGCCAGCAGCTCCGGACAGGGCGTCTCTGGGGCCAACGTCCTGACTTTC
CDR3 length: 15; D gene: .; J gene: TRBJ1-1; clone size: many; V gene: TRBV4-1; CDR3 protein: CASSRPTGLNTEAFF; CDR3 DNA: TGCGCCAGCAGCCGACCCACAGGGTTGAACACTGAAGCTTTCTTT